The rows below give T cell receptor beta chains drawn from one sample of a study of regulatory T cells in long-lasting Graves disease. TCRdb processed the multiplex PCR reads anew with MiXCR; each CDR3 protein has one entry. This table has about 430,000 distinct CDR3 sequences, roughly 23% appearing once. The sequences come from peripheral blood mononuclear cells (PBMCs), collected when the disease was refractory, from a patient treated with antithyroid drugs. The receptors here all came from a female donor with Graves disease. Each CDR3 is given with its conserved first and last residue. D genes are given only for firm matches. Size tells how often a clone was seen (once, few, many) or the class of an expanded clone, and some rows leave it out.

v_call,d_call,clone_size,j_call,cdr3_nt,cdr3_aa
TRBV5-1,.,.,TRBJ1-5,TGCGCCAGCAGCTTACAGGCAGGGCAGGGCCAGCCCCAGCATTTT,CASSLQAGQGQPQHF
TRBV6-2/TRBV6-3,TRBD2,.,TRBJ2-7,TGTGCCAGCAGTTTCCAGACTAGCGGGAGAGGTGAGCAGTACTTC,CASSFQTSGRGEQYF
TRBV10-2,.,.,TRBJ1-5,TGCGCCAGCCGTCCCGTGGGGAGCAATCAGCCCCAGCATTTT,CASRPVGSNQPQHF
TRBV27,TRBD1,many,TRBJ2-1,TGTACCAGCAGCAAGCGACAGGGGTCCTACAATGAGCAGTTCTTC,CTSSKRQGSYNEQFF
TRBV6-1,TRBD1,many,TRBJ1-2,TGTGCCAGCAGGGAGACCGGACGGGTCCAGGGGGATGGCTACACCTTC,CASRETGRVQGDGYTF
TRBV28,.,many,TRBJ2-7,TGTGCCAGCAGTGGGGGGAGAAAGTACTTC,CASSGGRKYF
TRBV7-9,.,many,TRBJ1-1,TGTGCCAGCAGGCCCCCGTCCCTAAAAACCAAATACACTGAAGCTTTCTTT,CASRPPSLKTKYTEAFF
TRBV2,TRBD1,many,TRBJ1-5,TGTGCCAGCAGGACAGGGCGCAATCAGCCCCAGCATTTT,CASRTGRNQPQHF
TRBV2,.,few,TRBJ2-2,TGTGCCAGCATGGAGGCGGGCGTGGCCGGGGAGCTGTTTTTT,CASMEAGVAGELFF
TRBV27,TRBD2,.,TRBJ2-1,TGTGCCAGCAGTCCGCCGGGACTAGCGAGTAACGAGCAGTTCTTC,CASSPPGLASNEQFF
TRBV20-1,TRBD1,few,TRBJ1-1,TGCAGTGCTAGAGATTACACAGGGGGAGTGGGCACTGAAGCTTTCTTT,CSARDYTGGVGTEAFF
TRBV7-7,TRBD2,.,TRBJ2-2,TGTGCCAGCAGCTCCGGGACTAGCGGGAGTAAGGGCGGGGAGCTGTTTTTT,CASSSGTSGSKGGELFF
TRBV6-2/TRBV6-3,.,.,TRBJ1-4,TGTGCCAGCAGAGGGGAGATTTATGAAAAACTGTTTTTT,CASRGEIYEKLFF
TRBV10-3,TRBD1,many,TRBJ1-1,TGTGCCATCAGTGAAACAGGGGAGACTGAAGCTTTCTTT,CAISETGETEAFF
TRBV29-1,.,.,TRBJ2-5,TGCAGCGTTGTGGGGGGCCGAAAGATCGAGACCCAGTACTTC,CSVVGGRKIETQYF
TRBV11-1,.,many,TRBJ2-4,TGTGCCAGCAGCCCTCGATCTCTTGGGAGATTAGCCAAAAACATTCAGTACTTC,CASSPRSLGRLAKNIQYF
TRBV19,.,.,TRBJ1-5,TGTGCCAGTAGTATAGCCCGCTGGGAACAGCCCCAGCATTTT,CASSIARWEQPQHF
TRBV28,.,many,TRBJ2-7,TGTGCCAGCAGTTTGGGGGCGTCTTGGGGGGAGCAGTACTTC,CASSLGASWGEQYF
TRBV6-2/TRBV6-3,.,few,TRBJ2-1,TGTGCCAGCCTTGGGGGACCCTCCTACAATGAGCAGTTCTTC,CASLGGPSYNEQFF
TRBV20-1,TRBD2,.,TRBJ2-1,TGCAGTGCTAGAGTTTCCGGGACTAGCAAATCTAGCTCCTACAATGAGCAGTTCTTC,CSARVSGTSKSSSYNEQFF
TRBV24-1,.,.,TRBJ2-2,TGTGCCACTCGCCGTGACCCCACCGGGGAGCTGTTTTTT,CATRRDPTGELFF
TRBV15,.,.,TRBJ2-7,TGTGCCACCAGCAGACCCGACGTAGACTACGAGCAGTACTTC,CATSRPDVDYEQYF
TRBV29-1,.,few,TRBJ2-2,TGCAGCGTTGAAGCAGGTTGGGGCTCAGTCACCGGGGAGCTGTTTTTT,CSVEAGWGSVTGELFF
TRBV5-1,TRBD2,few,TRBJ2-1,TGCGCCAGCAGCGGGACTAGCGGGAGAAATGAGCAGTTCTTC,CASSGTSGRNEQFF
TRBV28,.,many,TRBJ2-3,TGTGCCAGCAAAACCGGGACGGTAGCTAGCACAGATACGCAGTATTTT,CASKTGTVASTDTQYF
TRBV30,.,.,TRBJ2-3,TGTGCCTGGAGCGGGCCACCCCTTGGCACAGATACGCAGTATTTT,CAWSGPPLGTDTQYF
TRBV30,.,.,TRBJ2-7,TGTGCCTGGAGTGGCAGGGCTTACGAGCAGTACTTC,CAWSGRAYEQYF
TRBV6-1,.,many,TRBJ2-7,TGTGCCAGCAGCCGGGACGGCGAGACCTACGAGCAGTACTTC,CASSRDGETYEQYF
TRBV28,.,many,TRBJ2-7,TGTGCCAGCAGGGATCCCTACGAGCAGTACTTC,CASRDPYEQYF
TRBV27,.,many,TRBJ2-7,TGTGCCAGCAGCCGCGGGATCGGGTCCTACGAGCAGTACTTC,CASSRGIGSYEQYF
TRBV6-1,.,many,TRBJ1-1,TGTGCCAGCAGAGAACAGGGTAGCACTGAAGCTTTCTTT,CASREQGSTEAFF
TRBV6-1,.,many,TRBJ1-1,TGTGCCAGCAGTGTGTGGGTAGGCACTGAAGCTTTCTTT,CASSVWVGTEAFF
TRBV28,TRBD2,many,TRBJ2-7,TGTGCCAGCAGCCCCGTGGGGCGGGAGAAGTCCTACGAGCAGTACTTC,CASSPVGREKSYEQYF
TRBV18,TRBD1,many,TRBJ2-5,TGTGCCAGCTCACCGACCCTGGACAGGGTACAAGAGACCCAGTACTTC,CASSPTLDRVQETQYF
TRBV6-4,.,once,TRBJ2-7,TGTGCCAGCAGTTCAGGTATTCGTTACGAGCAGTACTTC,CASSSGIRYEQYF
TRBV6-5,TRBD2,few,TRBJ2-1,TGTGCCAGCAGTTACGGCGGGAGGGCAAATGAGCAGTTCTTC,CASSYGGRANEQFF
TRBV2,.,few,TRBJ2-3,TGTGCCAACCAGGACGACACAGATACGCAGTATTTT,CANQDDTDTQYF
TRBV27,.,many,TRBJ2-7,TGTGCCAGCAGTCCCTGGACCCGTTACGAGCAGTACTTC,CASSPWTRYEQYF
TRBV20-1,.,few,TRBJ2-7,TGCAGTGCTAGGATGGCTCCGGGAGTTTCCGAGCAGTACTTC,CSARMAPGVSEQYF
TRBV30,.,many,TRBJ1-4,TGTGCCTGGAGTGTACAGGGAGTGGAAAAACTGTTTTTT,CAWSVQGVEKLFF
TRBV4-1,.,once,TRBJ2-5,TGCGCCAGCAGCCAAGTCTCTGGGACTGTAGAGACCCAGTACTTC,CASSQVSGTVETQYF
TRBV28,TRBD2,.,TRBJ2-2,TGTGCCAGCAGTTTATCTAGCGGTATAGCGAACACCGGGGAGCTGTTTTTT,CASSLSSGIANTGELFF
TRBV18,TRBD1,few,TRBJ1-1,TGTGCCAGCTCACCAGTGATCCAGGGGGCGGAAGCTTTCTTT,CASSPVIQGAEAFF
TRBV6-1,.,.,TRBJ1-3,TGTGCCAGCAGTGTTGACAGGATCGGTGGCACCATATATTTT,CASSVDRIGGTIYF
TRBV6-1,TRBD1,many,TRBJ1-4,TGTGCCAGCAGCCCGGGGACAGTTGCAACTAATGAAAAACTGTTTTTT,CASSPGTVATNEKLFF
TRBV7-9,TRBD1,few,TRBJ2-7,TGTGCCAGCAGCCTGACAGGGGGGGACCACGAGCAGTACTTC,CASSLTGGDHEQYF
TRBV27,TRBD2,.,TRBJ2-5,TGTGCCAGCAGTTTATCAGCGGGACTAGCGAAGTACCAAGAGACCCAGTACTTC,CASSLSAGLAKYQETQYF
TRBV29-1,.,many,TRBJ1-2,TGCAGCGTCCTCAGGACAGCGGGTGGCTACACCTTC,CSVLRTAGGYTF
TRBV12-3/TRBV12-4,TRBD1,many,TRBJ1-5,TGTGCCAGCCGTCAGGGGGGCACTCAGCCCCAGCATTTT,CASRQGGTQPQHF
TRBV28,.,many,TRBJ1-5,TGTGCCAGCAGTCGGGGGGGGGTAGGTCAGCCCCAGCATTTT,CASSRGGVGQPQHF
TRBV7-9,TRBD1,few,TRBJ1-1,TGTGCCAGCAGGGACAGGGGGCCCGGCACTGAAGCTTTCTTT,CASRDRGPGTEAFF
TRBV12-3/TRBV12-4,.,many,TRBJ2-2,TGTGCCAGCACCCCAATCAAGTTCGGGGAGCTGTTTTTT,CASTPIKFGELFF
TRBV6-1,.,.,TRBJ2-2,TGTGCCAGCAGCCGAGACGGATTTATGAACACCGGGGAGCTGTTTTTT,CASSRDGFMNTGELFF
TRBV4-1,.,once,TRBJ1-5,TGCGCCAGCAGCCAAGGGGGAAGTGGGCCAGGGAGGCAGCCCCAGCATTTT,CASSQGGSGPGRQPQHF